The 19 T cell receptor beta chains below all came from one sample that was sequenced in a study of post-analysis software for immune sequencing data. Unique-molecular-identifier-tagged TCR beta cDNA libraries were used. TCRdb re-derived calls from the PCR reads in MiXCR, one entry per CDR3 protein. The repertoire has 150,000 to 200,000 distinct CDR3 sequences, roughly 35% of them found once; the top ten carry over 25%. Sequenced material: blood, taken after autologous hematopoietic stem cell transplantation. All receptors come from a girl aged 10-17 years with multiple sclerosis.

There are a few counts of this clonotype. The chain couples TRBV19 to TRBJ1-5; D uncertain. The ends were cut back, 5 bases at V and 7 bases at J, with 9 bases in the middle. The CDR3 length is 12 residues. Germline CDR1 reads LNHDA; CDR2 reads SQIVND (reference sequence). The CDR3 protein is CASSAPTQPQHF. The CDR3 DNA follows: TGTGCCAGTAGTGCACCAACCCAGCCCCAGCATTTT.

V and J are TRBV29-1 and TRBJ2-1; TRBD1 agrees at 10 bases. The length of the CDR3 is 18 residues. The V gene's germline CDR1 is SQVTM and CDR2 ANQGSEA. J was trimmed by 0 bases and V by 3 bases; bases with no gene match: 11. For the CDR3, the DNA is TGCAGCGTTGAGGGACAGGGGTTCAGCGCGGGCTCCTACAATGAGCAGTTCTTC. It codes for CSVEGQGFSAGSYNEQFF.

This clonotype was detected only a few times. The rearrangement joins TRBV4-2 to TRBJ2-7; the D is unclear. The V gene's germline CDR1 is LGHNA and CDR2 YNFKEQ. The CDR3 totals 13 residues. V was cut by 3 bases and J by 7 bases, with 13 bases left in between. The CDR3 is CASSQATGWEQYF. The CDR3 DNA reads TGTGCCAGCAGCCAGGCCACGGGTTGGGAGCAGTACTTC.

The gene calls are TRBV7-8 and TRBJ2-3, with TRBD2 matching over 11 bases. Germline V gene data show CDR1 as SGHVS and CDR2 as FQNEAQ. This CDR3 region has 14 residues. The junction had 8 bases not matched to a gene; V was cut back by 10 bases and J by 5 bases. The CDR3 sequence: CATVAGGAGDTQYF. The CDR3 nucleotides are TGTGCCACTGTAGCGGGAGGGGCGGGAGATACGCAGTATTTT.

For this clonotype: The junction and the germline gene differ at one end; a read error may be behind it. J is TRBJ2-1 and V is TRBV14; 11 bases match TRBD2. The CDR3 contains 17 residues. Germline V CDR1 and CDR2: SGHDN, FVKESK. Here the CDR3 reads CASSQVRIAGGRNEQFF. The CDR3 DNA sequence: TGTGCCAGCAGTCAAGTTCGGATAGCGGGAGGGCGGAATGAGCAGTTCTTC.

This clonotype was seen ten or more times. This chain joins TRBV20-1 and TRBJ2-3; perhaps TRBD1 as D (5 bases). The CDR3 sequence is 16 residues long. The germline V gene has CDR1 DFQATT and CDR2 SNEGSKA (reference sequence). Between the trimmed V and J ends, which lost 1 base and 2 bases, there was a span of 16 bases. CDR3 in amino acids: CSARVIQGFSTDTQYF. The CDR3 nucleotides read TGCAGTGCTAGAGTGATCCAGGGATTTTCCACAGATACGCAGTATTTT.

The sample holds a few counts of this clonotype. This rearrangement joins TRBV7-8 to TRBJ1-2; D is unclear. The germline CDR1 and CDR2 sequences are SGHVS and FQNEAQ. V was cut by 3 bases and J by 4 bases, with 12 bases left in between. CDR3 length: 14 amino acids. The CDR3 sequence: CASSFEGVGYGYTF. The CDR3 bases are TGTGCCAGCAGCTTTGAGGGCGTTGGCTATGGCTACACCTTC.

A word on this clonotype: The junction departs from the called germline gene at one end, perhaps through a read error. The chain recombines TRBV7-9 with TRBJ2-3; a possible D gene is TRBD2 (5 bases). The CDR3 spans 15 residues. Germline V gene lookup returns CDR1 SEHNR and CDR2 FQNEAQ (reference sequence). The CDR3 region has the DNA TGCGCCAGCAGCTTGGTAACTAGGGGCACAGATACGCAGTATTTT. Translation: CASSLVTRGTDTQYF.

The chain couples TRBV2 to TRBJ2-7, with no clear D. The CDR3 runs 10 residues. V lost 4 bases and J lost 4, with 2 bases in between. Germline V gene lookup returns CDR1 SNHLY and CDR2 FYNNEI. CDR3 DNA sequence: TGTGCCAGCAGTGGGTACGAGCAGTACTTC. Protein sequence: CASSGYEQYF. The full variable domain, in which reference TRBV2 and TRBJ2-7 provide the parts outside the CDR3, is EPEVTQTPSHQVTQMGQEVILRCVPISNHLYFYWYRQILGQKVEFLVSFYNNEISEKSEIFDDQFSVERPDGSNFTLKIRSTKLEDSAMYFCASSGYEQYFGPGTRLTVT.

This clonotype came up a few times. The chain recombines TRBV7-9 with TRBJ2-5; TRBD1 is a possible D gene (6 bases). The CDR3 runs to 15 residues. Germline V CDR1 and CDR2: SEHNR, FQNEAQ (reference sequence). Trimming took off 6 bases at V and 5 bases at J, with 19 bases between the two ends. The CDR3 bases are TGTGCCAGCAGTAAACCGGGACATAATTGGGAGACCCAGTACTTC. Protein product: CASSKPGHNWETQYF.

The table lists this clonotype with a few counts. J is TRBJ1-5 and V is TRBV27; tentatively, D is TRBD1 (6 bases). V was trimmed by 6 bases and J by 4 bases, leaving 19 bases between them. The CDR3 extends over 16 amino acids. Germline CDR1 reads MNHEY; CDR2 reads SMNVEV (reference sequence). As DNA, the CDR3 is TGTGCCAGCAGCCGAATTATGTCAGGGGTGAATCAGCCCCAGCATTTT. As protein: CASSRIMSGVNQPQHF.

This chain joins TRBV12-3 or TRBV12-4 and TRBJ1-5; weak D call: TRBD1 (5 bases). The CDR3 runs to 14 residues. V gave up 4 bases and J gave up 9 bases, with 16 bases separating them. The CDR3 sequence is CASSSRQGFGPQHF. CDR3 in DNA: TGTGCCAGCAGTTCCAGGCAGGGATTTGGGCCCCAGCATTTT.

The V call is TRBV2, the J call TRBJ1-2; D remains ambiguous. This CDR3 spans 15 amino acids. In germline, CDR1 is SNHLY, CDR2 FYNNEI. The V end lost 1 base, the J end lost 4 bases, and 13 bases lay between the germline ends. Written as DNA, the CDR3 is TGTGCCAGCAGTGAAGAGGCCCCAGGTTTCTATGGCTACACCTTC. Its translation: CASSEEAPGFYGYTF. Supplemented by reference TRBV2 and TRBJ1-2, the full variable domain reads EPEVTQTPSHQVTQMGQEVILRCVPISNHLYFYWYRQILGQKVEFLVSFYNNEISEKSEIFDDQFSVERPDGSNFTLKIRSTKLEDSAMYFCASSEEAPGFYGYTFGSGTRLTVV.

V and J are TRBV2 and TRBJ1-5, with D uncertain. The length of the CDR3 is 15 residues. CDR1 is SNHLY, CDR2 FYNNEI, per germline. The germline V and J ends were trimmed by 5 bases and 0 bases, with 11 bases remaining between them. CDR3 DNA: TGTGCCAGCAGTTTCCAGGAATATAGCAATCAGCCCCAGCATTTT. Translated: CASSFQEYSNQPQHF.

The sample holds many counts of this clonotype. CDR3 nucleotide sequence: TGCGCCAGCAGCTTCCGACAGGTCCACGATACGCAGTATTTT. Translated: CASSFRQVHDTQYF. The rearrangement uses TRBV5-1 and TRBJ2-3; the D gene is possibly TRBD1 (6 bases). Looked up from germline, CDR1 is SGHRS and CDR2 is YFSETQ. V gave up 2 bases and J gave up 6 bases, with 13 bases separating them. The CDR3 has 14 residues.

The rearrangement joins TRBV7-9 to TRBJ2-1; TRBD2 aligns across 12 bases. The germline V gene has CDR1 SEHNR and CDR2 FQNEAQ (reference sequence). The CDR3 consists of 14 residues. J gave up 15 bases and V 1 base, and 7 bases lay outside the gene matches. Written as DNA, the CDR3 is TGTGCCAGCAGCTTAGGACCCACTAGCGGGAGGTCGTTCTTC. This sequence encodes CASSLGPTSGRSFF.

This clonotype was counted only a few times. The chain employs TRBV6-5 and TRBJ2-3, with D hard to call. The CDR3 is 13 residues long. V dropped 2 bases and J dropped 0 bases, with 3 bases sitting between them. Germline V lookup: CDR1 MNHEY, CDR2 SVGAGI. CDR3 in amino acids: CASSYGSTDTQYF. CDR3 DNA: TGTGCCAGCAGTTACGGCAGCACAGATACGCAGTATTTT.

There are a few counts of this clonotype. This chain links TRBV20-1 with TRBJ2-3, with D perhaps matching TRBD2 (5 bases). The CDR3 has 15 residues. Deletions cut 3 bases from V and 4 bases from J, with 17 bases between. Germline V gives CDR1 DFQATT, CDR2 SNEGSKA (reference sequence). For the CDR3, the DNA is TGCAGTGCTAGTTTTCGTTTCAGGCGGGCAGATACGCAGTATTTT. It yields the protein CSASFRFRRADTQYF.

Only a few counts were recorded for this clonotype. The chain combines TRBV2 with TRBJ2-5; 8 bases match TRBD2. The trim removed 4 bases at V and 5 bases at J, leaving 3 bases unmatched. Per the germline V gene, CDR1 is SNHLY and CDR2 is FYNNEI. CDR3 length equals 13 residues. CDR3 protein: CASSVPGGETQYF. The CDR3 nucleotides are TGTGCCAGCAGTGTTCCGGGGGGGGAGACCCAGTACTTC.